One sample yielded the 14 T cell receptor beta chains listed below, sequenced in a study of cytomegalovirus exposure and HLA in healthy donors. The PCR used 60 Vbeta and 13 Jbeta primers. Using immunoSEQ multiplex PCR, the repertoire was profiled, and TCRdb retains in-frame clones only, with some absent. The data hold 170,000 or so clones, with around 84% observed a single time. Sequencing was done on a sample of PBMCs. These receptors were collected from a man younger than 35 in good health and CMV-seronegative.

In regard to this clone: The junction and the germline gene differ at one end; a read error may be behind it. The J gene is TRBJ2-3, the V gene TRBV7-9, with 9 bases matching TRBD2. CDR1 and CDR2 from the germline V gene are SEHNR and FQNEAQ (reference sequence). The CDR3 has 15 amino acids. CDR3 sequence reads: CSSSSGLASADTQYF. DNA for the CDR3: TGTTCCAGCAGCTCTGGACTAGCGTCGGCAGATACGCAGTATTTT.

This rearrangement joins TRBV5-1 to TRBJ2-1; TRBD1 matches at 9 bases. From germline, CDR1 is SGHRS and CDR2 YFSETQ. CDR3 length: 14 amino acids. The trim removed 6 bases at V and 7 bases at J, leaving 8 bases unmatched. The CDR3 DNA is TGCGCCAGCACCGGCGGGACAGGGCGAAATGAGCAGTTCTTC. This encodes CASTGGTGRNEQFF.

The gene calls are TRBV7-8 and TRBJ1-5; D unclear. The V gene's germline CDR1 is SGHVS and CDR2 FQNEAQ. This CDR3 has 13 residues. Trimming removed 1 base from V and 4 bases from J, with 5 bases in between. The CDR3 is CASSLGRNQPQHF. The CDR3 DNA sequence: TGTGCCAGCAGCTTAGGGAGAAATCAGCCCCAGCATTTT.

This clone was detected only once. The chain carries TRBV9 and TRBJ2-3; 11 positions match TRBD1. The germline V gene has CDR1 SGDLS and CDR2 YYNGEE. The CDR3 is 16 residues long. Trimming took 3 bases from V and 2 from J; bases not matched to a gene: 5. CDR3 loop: CASSDGQGAVTDTQYF. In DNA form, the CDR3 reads TGTGCCAGCAGCGATGGACAGGGGGCCGTCACAGATACGCAGTATTTT.

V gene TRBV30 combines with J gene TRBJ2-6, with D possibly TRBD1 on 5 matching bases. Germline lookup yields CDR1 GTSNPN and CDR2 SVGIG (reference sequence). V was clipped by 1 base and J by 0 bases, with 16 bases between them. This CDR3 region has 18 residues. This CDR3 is CAWSDPWTRNSGANVLTF. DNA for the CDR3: TGTGCCTGGAGTGACCCATGGACACGAAACTCTGGGGCCAACGTCCTGACTTTC.

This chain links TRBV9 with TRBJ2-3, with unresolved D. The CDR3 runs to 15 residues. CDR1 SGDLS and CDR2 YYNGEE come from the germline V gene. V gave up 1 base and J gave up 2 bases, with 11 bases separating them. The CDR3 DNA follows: TGTGCCAGCAGCGTAAACCCCTATTCCACAGATACGCAGTATTTT. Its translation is CASSVNPYSTDTQYF.

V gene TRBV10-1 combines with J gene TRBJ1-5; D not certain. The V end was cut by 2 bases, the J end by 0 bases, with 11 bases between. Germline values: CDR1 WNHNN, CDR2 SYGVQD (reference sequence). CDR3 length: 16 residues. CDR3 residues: CASSEARGYSNQPQHF. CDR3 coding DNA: TGCGCCAGCAGTGAGGCCCGGGGATATAGCAATCAGCCCCAGCATTTT.

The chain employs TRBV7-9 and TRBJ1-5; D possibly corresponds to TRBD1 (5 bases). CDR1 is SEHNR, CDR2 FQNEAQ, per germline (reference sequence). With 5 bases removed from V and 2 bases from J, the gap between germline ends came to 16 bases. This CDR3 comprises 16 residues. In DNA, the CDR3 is TGTGCCAGCAGCCCGCCAGGGCCGAGCGGCAATCAGCCCCAGCATTTT. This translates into CASSPPGPSGNQPQHF.

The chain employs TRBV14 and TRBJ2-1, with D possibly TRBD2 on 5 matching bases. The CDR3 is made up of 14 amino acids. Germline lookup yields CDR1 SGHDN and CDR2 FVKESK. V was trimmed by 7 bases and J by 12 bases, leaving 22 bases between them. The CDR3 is CASMGSAHPSRQFF. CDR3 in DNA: TGTGCCAGCATGGGTAGCGCCCACCCTTCCCGGCAGTTCTTC.

CDR3 DNA sequence: TGTGCCAGCAGTTTATTGGCTCCCAATGAGCAGTTCTTC. Translating it yields CASSLLAPNEQFF. This chain connects TRBV28 to TRBJ2-1; D not certain. The germline V gene encodes CDR1 MDHEN and CDR2 SYDVKM. The germline V and J ends were trimmed by 1 base and 6 bases, with 7 bases remaining between them. The CDR3 consists of 13 residues.

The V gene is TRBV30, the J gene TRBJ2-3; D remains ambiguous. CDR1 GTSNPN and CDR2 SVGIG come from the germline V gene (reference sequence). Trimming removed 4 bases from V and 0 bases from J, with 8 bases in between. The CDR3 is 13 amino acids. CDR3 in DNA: TGTGCCTGGACCTCGACTAGCACAGATACGCAGTATTTT. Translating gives CAWTSTSTDTQYF.

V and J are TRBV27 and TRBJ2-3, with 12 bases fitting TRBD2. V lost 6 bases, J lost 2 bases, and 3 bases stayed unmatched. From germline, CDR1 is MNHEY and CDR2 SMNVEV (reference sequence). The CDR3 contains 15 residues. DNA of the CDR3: TGTGCCAGCAGCAGACTAGCGGGGGCCACAGATACGCAGTATTTT. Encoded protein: CASSRLAGATDTQYF.

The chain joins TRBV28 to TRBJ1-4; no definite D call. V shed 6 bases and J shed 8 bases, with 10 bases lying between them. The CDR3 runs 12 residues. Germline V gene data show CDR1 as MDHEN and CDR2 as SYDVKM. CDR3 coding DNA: TGTGCCAGCAGGTCTGATGGCGAAAAACTGTTTTTT. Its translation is CASRSDGEKLFF.

The CDR3 DNA reads TGCGCCAGCAGCTTGTTGTCCCTAGCGGGGTCGAACACCGGGGAGCTGTTTTTT. It is translated as CASSLLSLAGSNTGELFF. The chain combines TRBV5-1 with TRBJ2-2; 9 nucleotides match TRBD2. The CDR3 spans 18 residues. Trimming took 1 base from V and 0 from J; bases not matched to a gene: 7. Germline assignment: CDR1 SGHRS and CDR2 YFSETQ.